This T cell receptor (beta chain) was profiled in a study of Ad26.COV2.S vaccination and SARS-CoV-2 variants. About the study: The Ad26.COV2.S arm of the COV1001 trial was where the donor was placed.

The treatment denotes: some 20 received Ad26.COV2.S at low or high dose, single or two shots; about 5 received placebo; per-sample allocation not given. At day 63 after the first vaccine or placebo injection, samples were drawn. CDR3 size: 16 residues. V gave up 6 bases and J gave up 6 bases, with 18 bases separating them. Germline V gives CDR1 MNHEY, CDR2 SMNVEV (reference sequence). Comments on this clone: Its antigen is currently unknown.

Assay used: immunoSEQ multiplex PCR; TCRdb lists only in-frame clones, some missing. The sample contains a few hundred thousand clones, approximately 88% of which appear only once. Study-wide results and caveats: In vaccinated individuals, spike-specific CD8+ and CD4+ T cell responses reportedly displayed substantial breadth.

The chain links TRBV27 to TRBJ1-6; D gene uncertain. The clonotype comes from a person aged 18 to 65 who received the Ad26.COV2.S COVID-19 vaccine or a placebo. The source was peripheral blood, collected in a trial of Ad26.COV2.S vaccine versus placebo. The CDR3 loop reads CASRLTAFGVNSPLHF. DNA of the CDR3: TGTGCCAGCAGGCTAACAGCCTTTGGGGTTAATTCACCCCTCCACTTT.